The 19 T cell receptor beta chains below come from one sample, sequenced in a study of CD8+CD57+ T cells in acquired aplastic anemia. The study profiled TCR beta VDJ and CDR3 using genomic DNA as template. TCRdb recomputed calls from the reads with MiXCR, one row per CDR3 protein. The sample yields about 190,000 distinct CDR3 sequences, over 60% seen once. The sequenced sample was sorted CD4+, CD8+, or CD8+CD57+ T cells (not recorded which) from PBMCs. These receptors originate from a human donor with severe aplastic anemia or a healthy control (not recorded which).

The chain recombines TRBV25-1 with TRBJ2-1, with D tentatively TRBD2 (5 bases). V shed 3 bases and J shed 7 bases, with 10 bases lying between them. The CDR3 is made up of 13 amino acids. CDR1 is MGHDK, CDR2 SYGVNS, per germline. The CDR3 DNA reads TGTGCCAGCAGTGACCCGACTATAAATGAGCAGTTCTTC. Amino acid sequence: CASSDPTINEQFF.

The chain recombines TRBV7-9 with TRBJ2-7; D perhaps matches TRBD2 (7 bases). V was pared by 5 bases and J by 3 bases, with 23 bases between. The CDR3 length is 17 residues. CDR1 is SEHNR and CDR2 is FQNEAQ in the germline V gene (reference sequence). The CDR3, as DNA: TGTGCCAGCAGCCAAGGGGGGGGGGCCAGGGGAGACTACGAGCAGTACTTC. Translated, it gives CASSQGGGARGDYEQYF.

The genes are TRBV24-1 and TRBJ2-7, with D possibly TRBD1 on 7 matching bases. This CDR3 contains 13 residues. The germline gives CDR1 KGHDR, CDR2 SFDVKD. The germline V and J ends were trimmed by 7 bases and 4 bases, with 13 bases remaining between them. CDR3 nucleotides: TGTGCCACCAGCCAGGGGGGAAATTACGAGCAGTACTTC. This encodes CATSQGGNYEQYF.

This clonotype was recorded once. The chain recombines TRBV6-6 with TRBJ2-7, with TRBD1 matching 10 bases. This CDR3 has 17 amino acids. Germline CDR1 and CDR2: MNHNY and SVGAGI (reference sequence). V was clipped by 2 bases and J by 3 bases; unmatched bases: 10. The DNA of the CDR3 is TGTGCCAGCAGTTACGGTTTCTTGGGACAGGGGATCTACGAGCAGTACTTC. This translates into CASSYGFLGQGIYEQYF.

This clonotype was seen many times. The J gene is TRBJ2-7, the V gene TRBV7-8; 10 bases map to TRBD1. V was clipped by 4 bases and J by 5 bases; unmatched bases: 2. The CDR3 loop spans 13 amino acids. In germline, CDR1 is SGHVS, CDR2 FQNEAQ. Here the CDR3 DNA reads TGTGCCAGCAGCTCCGGGACAGGGGACGAGCAGTACTTC. Residues: CASSSGTGDEQYF. Combining the CDR3 with reference TRBV7-8 and TRBJ2-7 gives the whole variable domain GAGVSQSPRYKVAKRGQDVALRCDPISGHVSLFWYQQALGQGPEFLTYFQNEAQLDKSGLPSDRFFAERPEGSVSTLKIQRTQQEDSAVYLCASSSGTGDEQYFGPGTRLTVT.

The rearrangement uses TRBV20-1 and TRBJ2-7; TRBD2 matches at 11 bases. This CDR3 region has 15 residues. V lost 3 bases, J lost 5 bases, and 9 bases stayed unmatched. Germline values: CDR1 DFQATT, CDR2 SNEGSKA (reference sequence). The CDR3 reads CSASSTSGSWNEQYF. CDR3 DNA sequence: TGCAGTGCTAGCTCAACTAGCGGGAGCTGGAACGAGCAGTACTTC.

This chain joins TRBV20-1 and TRBJ2-7; D could derive from TRBD1 or TRBD2 (7 bases each). Germline V gives CDR1 DFQATT, CDR2 SNEGSKA (reference sequence). The length of the CDR3 is 16 residues. V was pared by 5 bases and J by 1 base, with 21 bases between. The CDR3 bases are TGCAGTGCTCGCCGGACAGGACTAGGCCCTTCCTACGAGCAGTACTTC. Amino acids: CSARRTGLGPSYEQYF.

The rearrangement links TRBV5-6 to TRBJ2-3; 9 nucleotides align to TRBD2. In germline, CDR1 is SGHDT, CDR2 YYEEEE. The CDR3 covers 14 residues. J lost 6 bases, V lost 7 bases, and 9 bases had no gene match. The CDR3 DNA sequence: TGTGCCAGCGCCGTAGCGGGGGCTACCGATACGCAGTATTTT. Translation gives CASAVAGATDTQYF.

The V gene is TRBV9, the J gene TRBJ2-6, with TRBD1 as a possible D gene (5 bases). CDR3 length equals 15 residues. Trimming shortened V by 0 bases and J by 2 bases, and 6 bases separated the two germline ends. Germline CDR1 reads SGDLS; CDR2 reads YYNGEE. The DNA for the CDR3 is TGTGCCAGCAGCGTAGAAGGGGCTGGGGCCAACGTCCTGACTTTC. The encoded protein is CASSVEGAGANVLTF.

The genes are TRBV7-2 and TRBJ1-1; D call uncertain. The length of the CDR3 is 14 residues. The ends were cut back, 7 bases at V and 0 bases at J, with 12 bases in the middle. Germline loops: CDR1 SGHTA, CDR2 FQGNSA. The CDR3 here is CASNVWGMNTEAFF. CDR3 bases: TGTGCCAGCAATGTGTGGGGTATGAACACTGAAGCTTTCTTT.

This chain uses TRBV20-1 with TRBJ1-5; the D is unclear. This CDR3 has 13 residues. Germline assignment: CDR1 DFQATT and CDR2 SNEGSKA (reference sequence). Trimming shortened V by 3 bases and J by 4 bases, and 10 bases separated the two germline ends. Written as DNA, the CDR3 is TGCAGTGCTAGTAGGACCCCTAATCAGCCCCAGCATTTT. It codes for CSASRTPNQPQHF.

This sequence joins TRBV25-1 and TRBJ2-7; D is ambiguous. CDR1 is MGHDK, CDR2 SYGVNS, per germline. The V end lost 8 bases, the J end lost 4 bases, and 12 bases lay between the germline ends. The CDR3 is made up of 12 amino acids. The CDR3 loop is CASASVGYEQYF. The CDR3 DNA is TGTGCCAGCGCGTCTGTGGGGTACGAGCAGTACTTC.

This clonotype has ten or more counts. This sequence joins TRBV27 and TRBJ1-5; 7 bases align to TRBD1. The CDR3 covers 14 residues. Germline V gene data show CDR1 as MNHEY and CDR2 as SMNVEV (reference sequence). Trimming took 6 bases from V and 2 from J; bases not matched to a gene: 4. CDR3 in DNA: TGTGCCAGCAGAGGGGGCATTGGCAATCAGCCCCAGCATTTT. Translation gives CASRGGIGNQPQHF.

This sequence joins TRBV15 and TRBJ1-1; D remains unclear. The CDR3 has 16 residues. V dropped 0 bases and J dropped 5 bases, with 16 bases sitting between them. CDR1 is LNHNV, CDR2 YYDKDF, per germline (reference sequence). CDR3 coding DNA: TGTGCCACCAGCAGAGATAGGTGGCAGAAACCTACTGAAGCTTTCTTT. This translates into CATSRDRWQKPTEAFF.

This clonotype has at least ten counts. The chain couples TRBV12-3 or TRBV12-4 to TRBJ2-7; 14 bases match TRBD2. V trimming: 8 bases; J trimming: 4 bases; junction bases outside the gene matches: 1. This CDR3 is built from 13 residues. CDR3 sequence: CASGTSGGYEQYF. Written as DNA, the CDR3 is TGTGCCAGCGGGACTAGCGGGGGATACGAGCAGTACTTC.

This chain connects TRBV15 to TRBJ1-5; perhaps TRBD1 as D (5 bases). The V and J ends lost 5 bases and 7 bases respectively, with 9 bases between them. Germline CDR1 LNHNV, CDR2 YYDKDF (reference sequence). This CDR3 spans 12 amino acids. The CDR3 DNA follows: TGTGCCACCAGCGCAGGGTTACAGCCCCAGCATTTT. Translated: CATSAGLQPQHF.

The chain combines TRBV29-1 with TRBJ1-4; D call uncertain. V lost 0 bases to trimming and J lost 5 bases, with 7 bases between them. CDR3 size: 13 residues. Germline V lookup: CDR1 SQVTM, CDR2 ANQGSEA. The CDR3 region has the DNA TGCAGCGTTGAAGATCTACGAAATGAAAAACTGTTTTTT. Protein sequence: CSVEDLRNEKLFF. Full variable domain (missing parts from reference TRBV29-1 and TRBJ1-4): SAVISQKPSRDICQRGTSLTIQCQVDSQVTMMFWYRQQPGQSLTLIATANQGSEATYESGFVIDKFPISRPNLTFSTLTVSNMSPEDSSIYLCSVEDLRNEKLFFGSGTQLSVL.

The chain couples TRBV2 to TRBJ2-7; tentatively, D is TRBD2 (6 bases). V lost 6 bases, J lost 3 bases, and 15 bases lay in between. This CDR3 has 14 residues. Germline loops: CDR1 SNHLY, CDR2 FYNNEI. CDR3 amino acids: CASSREKGSYEQYF. CDR3 coding DNA: TGTGCCAGCAGCCGGGAGAAGGGAAGCTACGAGCAGTACTTC. Full variable domain (missing parts from reference TRBV2 and TRBJ2-7): EPEVTQTPSHQVTQMGQEVILRCVPISNHLYFYWYRQILGQKVEFLVSFYNNEISEKSEIFDDQFSVERPDGSNFTLKIRSTKLEDSAMYFCASSREKGSYEQYFGPGTRLTVT.

The J gene is TRBJ2-1, the V gene TRBV2; the match to TRBD2 covers 7 bases. Per germline, CDR1 SNHLY and CDR2 FYNNEI. The CDR3 spans 14 residues. V lost 4 bases and J lost 5; bases outside the gene matches: 5. The CDR3 DNA reads TGTGCCAGCAGTGTCCTGGGAGGGGACAATGAGCAGTTCTTC. Its translation: CASSVLGGDNEQFF.